This record covers a single T cell receptor beta chain. This record belongs to a study of blood T cell repertoires in COVID-19. Clones were sequenced by immunoSEQ multiplex PCR, and TCRdb holds only the in-frame ones, with some missing. The sample lists 400,000 to 450,000 clones, roughly 89% occurring once. With V trimmed by 5 bases and J by 6 bases, 13 bases remained unmatched. The V gene's germline CDR1 is LNHDA and CDR2 SQIVND (reference sequence). The CDR3 runs to 15 residues. The sequencing input was peripheral blood. The rearrangement links TRBV19 to TRBJ2-7, with 7 bases aligning to TRBD1. The sequence was collected from a woman aged 25 to 39 with active or convalescent COVID-19. In DNA, the CDR3 is TGTGCCAGTAGTGTGCTAGACAGGGACCTCCGCGAGCAGTACTTC. This translates into CASSVLDRDLREQYF.